This entry lists 30 T cell receptor beta chains sequenced from one sample in a study of blood T cell repertoires in COVID-19 (dated by TCRdb to 2020 to 2021). The library was obtained by the immunoSEQ multiplex PCR assay. TCRdb's version of the immuneACCESS table is confined to in-frame rearrangements and falls short of the full clone set. An unresolved V gene accounts for under half of the shortfall where checked; the remainder is of unknown origin. Recorded for this sample are around 70,000 clones; roughly 80% of them occurred a single time. Of the sample, about 20% is held by the ten largest clones. The sequencing sample was made of peripheral blood. All receptors come from a woman aged 60-75 years with acute or convalescent COVID-19.

The chain employs TRBV7-3 and TRBJ2-2; D may be TRBD1 (5 bases). Germline lookup yields CDR1 SGHTA and CDR2 FQGTGA. Between the trimmed V and J ends, which lost 2 bases and 0 bases, there was a span of 10 bases. This CDR3 comprises 16 residues. The CDR3 coding sequence is TGTGCCAGCAGCTTATATGGACAAGCGAACACCGGGGAGCTGTTTTTT. It codes for CASSLYGQANTGELFF.

CDR3 nucleotides: TGTGCCAGCTCCCAGATTAAAAACACTGAAGCTTTCTTT. Its translation: CASSQIKNTEAFF. V and J are TRBV18 and TRBJ1-1; D remains unclear. Trimming pared 6 bases from V and 2 bases from J, leaving 10 bases between. Germline values: CDR1 KGHSH, CDR2 LQKENI. The CDR3 has 13 residues.

The chain has TRBV4-1 and TRBJ2-1; TRBD2 matches 9 bases. The CDR3 extends over 16 amino acids. The germline V gene encodes CDR1 MGHRA and CDR2 YSYEKL. Trimming took 1 base from V and 10 from J; bases not matched to a gene: 11. CDR3 amino acids: CASSQVLASGDREQFF. The DNA of the CDR3 is TGCGCCAGCAGCCAAGTCTTGGCTAGCGGGGACCGAGAGCAGTTCTTC.

This chain links TRBV5-1 with TRBJ2-7, with 12 bases that match TRBD1. Trimming cost V 1 base and J 2 bases; bases outside gene matches: 13. Germline assignment: CDR1 SGHRS and CDR2 YFSETQ. CDR3 length: 19 amino acids. The CDR3 loop is CASSLSYIAGQGATYEQYF. Here the CDR3 DNA reads TGCGCCAGCAGCTTGTCGTACATCGCGGGACAGGGGGCGACCTACGAGCAGTACTTC.

The rearrangement uses TRBV24-1 and TRBJ2-2, with TRBD1 matching over 9 bases. CDR1 KGHDR and CDR2 SFDVKD come from the germline V gene. The CDR3 has 18 residues. V trimming: 0 bases; J trimming: 4 bases; junction bases outside the gene matches: 8. CDR3 sequence (DNA): TGTGCCACCAGTGATTTGGGTGGTACAGGGGGCCGCACCGGGGAGCTGTTTTTT. Translated: CATSDLGGTGGRTGELFF.

The J gene is TRBJ1-6, the V gene TRBV10-3; D perhaps matches TRBD1 (6 bases). Trimming cost V 3 bases and J 9 bases, with 15 bases left between them. Germline CDR1 ENHRY, CDR2 SYGVKD. The CDR3 has 15 amino acids. The CDR3 here is CAISEEQGTSSPLHF. The CDR3 DNA follows: TGTGCCATCAGTGAAGAGCAGGGGACCAGTTCACCCCTCCACTTT.

CDR3 region: CAISESGQGNYGYTF. The CDR3 DNA reads as TGTGCCATCAGTGAGTCAGGGCAGGGAAACTATGGCTACACCTTC. The genes are TRBV10-3 and TRBJ1-2, with D possibly being TRBD1 (5 bases). The CDR3 is 15 residues long. Looked up from germline, CDR1 is ENHRY and CDR2 is SYGVKD. The ends were cut back, 0 bases at V and 2 bases at J, with 10 bases in the middle.

This clone has a count of ten or more. This chain connects TRBV3-1 (or the pseudogene TRBV3-2) to TRBJ2-5; TRBD2 aligns across 7 bases. Germline V gene data show CDR1 as LGHDT and CDR2 as YNNKEL (reference sequence). This CDR3 region has 15 residues. The junction had 2 bases not matched to a gene; V was cut back by 0 bases and J by 1 base. The CDR3 DNA follows: TGTGCCAGCAGCCAAGATTGGGGGGGCCAAGAGACCCAGTACTTC. Protein: CASSQDWGGQETQYF.

The chain recombines TRBV7-3 with TRBJ2-1; TRBD1 matches at 9 bases. CDR1 and CDR2 (germline): SGHTA, FQGTGA. Trimming at V came to 0 bases and at J to 7 bases, leaving 7 bases not matched to a gene. CDR3 size: 16 residues. CDR3 protein: CASSLTGGQGRNEQFF. The CDR3 nucleotides read TGTGCCAGCAGCTTAACTGGGGGACAGGGTAGGAATGAGCAGTTCTTC.

The chain is built from TRBV7-9 and TRBJ2-6, with a tentative D call TRBD2 (5 bases). Trimming took off 2 bases at V and 2 bases at J, with 7 bases between the two ends. The CDR3 has 15 amino acids. CDR1 and CDR2 (germline): SEHNR, FQNEAQ (reference sequence). The CDR3 bases are TGTGCCAGCAGCTTACCGGGGACTGGGGCCAACGTCCTGACTTTC. Translating gives CASSLPGTGANVLTF.

CDR3: CASSPRGNAYEQYF. The CDR3 region has the DNA TGTGCCAGCAGTCCAAGAGGTAACGCCTACGAGCAGTACTTC. This chain links TRBV27 with TRBJ2-7; no reliable D call. The CDR3 runs 14 residues. V was pared by 5 bases and J by 2 bases, with 13 bases between. Germline CDR1 and CDR2: MNHEY and SMNVEV (reference sequence).

J is TRBJ1-4 and V is TRBV4-2; D is possibly TRBD1 (6 bases). The CDR3 is 18 amino acids. V lost 0 bases, J lost 5 bases, and 19 bases lay in between. Germline V CDR1 and CDR2: LGHNA, YNFKEQ. CDR3 sequence reads: CASSQDRGSEQGNEKLFF. For the CDR3, the DNA is TGTGCCAGCAGCCAAGATAGGGGGAGTGAACAAGGAAATGAAAAACTGTTTTTT.

This clone occurred once. The rearrangement uses TRBV7-6 and TRBJ1-6, with D hard to call. Per germline, CDR1 SGHVS and CDR2 FNYEAQ. V was trimmed by 1 base and J by 0 bases, leaving 7 bases between them. The length of the CDR3 is 16 residues. CDR3 DNA: TGTGCCAGCAGCTTAGGGGCAGTCTCCTATAATTCACCCCTCCACTTT. Its protein is CASSLGAVSYNSPLHF.

This clone was seen only a few times. The chain has TRBV6-6 and TRBJ1-4, with D perhaps matching TRBD1 (6 bases). The CDR3 covers 16 residues. The V and J ends lost 3 bases and 8 bases respectively, with 19 bases between them. Germline values: CDR1 MNHNY, CDR2 SVGAGI (reference sequence). This chain's CDR3 is CASSYGTGTQGEKLFF. The CDR3 DNA is TGTGCCAGCAGTTATGGAACAGGGACGCAAGGAGAAAAACTGTTTTTT.

The rearrangement uses TRBV9 and TRBJ2-1; 9 bases match TRBD1. J gave up 0 bases and V 5 bases, and 12 bases lay outside the gene matches. This CDR3 has 18 residues. Germline V CDR1 and CDR2: SGDLS, YYNGEE. CDR3 DNA sequence: TGTGCCAGCAGTCGTCGGGACAGGGAAGTAACCTCCTACAATGAGCAGTTCTTC. Its translation is CASSRRDREVTSYNEQFF.

This clone was counted between two and nine times. The chain joins TRBV6-5 to TRBJ1-6; D is ambiguous. Trimming stripped 5 bases from V and 10 bases from J, with 12 bases between. This CDR3 has 13 amino acids. Germline lookup yields CDR1 MNHEY and CDR2 SVGAGI. CDR3 residues: CASSRAGGSPLHF. CDR3 DNA sequence: TGTGCCAGCAGTCGCGCGGGCGGCTCACCCCTCCACTTT.

The chain recombines TRBV11-2 with TRBJ1-4; a possible D gene is TRBD1 (5 bases). Deletions cut 5 bases from V and 7 bases from J, with 14 bases between. Germline CDR1 and CDR2: SGHAT and FQNNGV. The CDR3 runs 14 residues. The CDR3 region is CASSLDSYSEKLFF. CDR3 DNA sequence: TGTGCCAGCAGCCTCGACAGTTATAGTGAAAAACTGTTTTTT. Drawing the rest from reference TRBV11-2 and TRBJ1-4, the complete variable domain is EAGVAQSPRYKIIEKRQSVAFWCNPISGHATLYWYQQILGQGPKLLIQFQNNGVVDDSQLPKDRFSAERLKGVDSTLKIQPAKLEDSAVYLCASSLDSYSEKLFFGSGTQLSVL.

This chain links TRBV5-4 with TRBJ2-3, with 13 bases that match TRBD2. V shed 4 bases and J 4 bases; nucleotides not matched to a gene: 12. CDR3 length: 18 amino acids. The germline V gene encodes CDR1 SGHNT and CDR2 YYREEE (reference sequence). CDR3 nucleotide sequence: TGTGCCAGCAGCCCAAACCGACTAGCGGGGGGCCGTGCAGATACGCAGTATTTT. The encoded protein is CASSPNRLAGGRADTQYF.

This clone showed up many times. The chain couples TRBV6-5 to TRBJ2-6, with D perhaps matching TRBD2 (5 bases). The CDR3 spans 14 residues. Trimming stripped 7 bases from V and 0 bases from J, with 7 bases between. Germline V gene sequence: CDR1 MNHEY, CDR2 SVGAGI. The CDR3 sequence: CASTRASGANVLTF. The CDR3 nucleotides are TGTGCCAGCACGCGGGCCTCTGGGGCCAACGTCCTGACTTTC.

V gene TRBV1 combines with J gene TRBJ2-3; the table's D call, TRBD2, was not checked against the DNA. TRBV1 is an annotated pseudogene. The CDR3 runs to 18 residues. The CDR3, as DNA: TGCACCAGCAGCCAAGCCTGGGCACTAGCGGGAGTAACAGATACGCAGTATTTT. This codes for CTSSQAWALAGVTDTQYF.

This clone was recorded at least ten times. The chain employs TRBV6-2 or TRBV6-3 and TRBJ2-7; 10 positions match TRBD1. CDR3 size: 15 residues. The V segment lost 4 bases and the J segment 13 bases; nucleotides outside the gene matches: 16. Germline V gene sequence: CDR1 MNHEY, CDR2 SVGEGT. CDR3 protein: CASSFPGQGGLEGYF. DNA of the CDR3: TGTGCCAGCAGTTTTCCAGGACAGGGGGGTTTGGAGGGCTACTTC.

The rearrangement uses TRBV6-5 and TRBJ2-5; D gene uncertain. CDR1 MNHEY and CDR2 SVGAGI come from the germline V gene. This CDR3 spans 11 amino acids. With 4 bases removed from V and 4 bases from J, the gap between germline ends came to 4 bases. Here the CDR3 reads CASSSLETQYF. The CDR3 coding sequence is TGTGCCAGCAGTTCTTTAGAGACCCAGTACTTC.

The CDR3 region is CASSGTVAGSEAFF. The CDR3 nucleotides are TGTGCCAGCAGTGGGACGGTAGCGGGGAGTGAAGCTTTCTTT. J is TRBJ1-1 and V is TRBV25-1; D gene unclear. The germline CDR1 and CDR2 sequences are MGHDK and SYGVNS. This CDR3 contains 14 residues. Trimming shortened V by 4 bases and J by 7 bases, and 16 bases separated the two germline ends.

This rearrangement joins TRBV9 to TRBJ2-5; TRBD2 matches at 11 bases. The CDR3 runs 16 residues. CDR1 and CDR2 (germline): SGDLS, YYNGEE. With V trimmed by 0 bases and J by 5 bases, 6 bases remained unmatched. CDR3 bases: TGTGCCAGCAGCGTAGGGGTAGCGGGGGGGCAGGAGACCCAGTACTTC. Amino acids: CASSVGVAGGQETQYF.

V and J are TRBV11-3 and TRBJ2-5; 7 bases line up with TRBD1. Germline trimming cut 5 bases from V and 5 bases from J; bases unmatched to any gene: 8. From germline, CDR1 is SGHNT and CDR2 YENEEA. The CDR3 contains 14 residues. CDR3 sequence (DNA): TGTGCCAGCAGCGAATACAGGGGCTACGAGACCCAGTACTTC. This translates into CASSEYRGYETQYF.

Details on this clone: An end of the junction does not agree with germline; a read error may underlie this. The genes are TRBV7-7 and TRBJ2-5, with 10 bases lining up with TRBD1. The CDR3 loop spans 15 amino acids. Germline V gene data show CDR1 as SSHAT and CDR2 as FNYEAQ (reference sequence). For the CDR3, the DNA is TGTGCTAGCAGCTTAAGTGGGACAGGGGATGAGACCCAGTACTTC. Its translation is CASSLSGTGDETQYF.

This clone came up a few times. The V and J genes are TRBV25-1 and TRBJ1-6; perhaps TRBD1 as D (5 bases). The CDR3 is made up of 14 amino acids. Germline V gene sequence: CDR1 MGHDK, CDR2 SYGVNS. V was trimmed by 4 bases and J by 6 bases, leaving 10 bases between them. The CDR3 sequence: CASSVSGLNSPLHF. CDR3 bases: TGTGCCAGCAGTGTATCGGGACTTAATTCACCCCTCCACTTT.

The V and J genes are TRBV6-5 and TRBJ2-5; TRBD2 matches 10 bases. The germline V gene encodes CDR1 MNHEY and CDR2 SVGAGI. The length of the CDR3 is 14 residues. With 6 bases clipped from V and 5 bases from J, the junction kept 6 bases outside the gene matches. CDR3 coding DNA: TGTGCCAGCAGGACAAGCGGGGGGGCGGAGACCCAGTACTTC. Its translation is CASRTSGGAETQYF.

This chain joins TRBV20-1 and TRBJ2-1, with D possibly being TRBD1 (5 bases). There are 13 residues in the CDR3. The germline V and J ends were trimmed by 3 bases and 4 bases, with 10 bases remaining between them. Germline CDR1 and CDR2: DFQATT and SNEGSKA (reference sequence). The CDR3 DNA is TGCAGTGCTAGTCCGGACACATACAATGAGCAGTTCTTC. Its translation is CSASPDTYNEQFF.

This chain joins TRBV7-2 and TRBJ2-7; D ambiguous. There are 13 residues in the CDR3. Trimming shortened V by 4 bases and J by 1 base, and 8 bases separated the two germline ends. CDR1 is SGHTA, CDR2 FQGNSA, per germline. CDR3 DNA: TGTGCCAGCAGCTCTTACATATCCTACGAGCAGTACTTC. As protein: CASSSYISYEQYF.